These T cell receptor beta chains were read from a single sample in a study of molecular identifiers for immune sequencing clone quantification. MiXCR was run by TCRdb on the PCR reads, yielding one entry per CDR3 protein. This repertoire shows over 600,000 distinct CDR3 sequences, about 20% found once; its top ten account for 0.85%. The sample taken for sequencing was naive CD8+ T cells from blood, with Jurkat cell RNA spiked in. All receptors come from a human donor in good health. Some libraries in this study had Jurkat cell RNA spiked in. Both conserved end residues are part of each CDR3. The D gene is left open where the match is weak. Rows may omit the clone size; those that give it use once, few, many or a size class.

clone_size d_call j_call v_call cdr3_nt cdr3_aa
few TRBD1 TRBJ1-1 TRBV18 TGTGCCAGCTCCCCCGGGACAGGGGTAGGATTGGTTGTACACTTCGGCGCTGAAGCTTTCTTT CASSPGTGVGLVVHFGAEAFF
many TRBD2 TRBJ2-5 TRBV6-5 TGTGCCAGCAGCACCGATGAACGGGGACTAGGAGAGACCCAGTACTTC CASSTDERGLGETQYF
NA NA TRBJ2-2 TRBV12-3/TRBV12-4 TGTGCCAGCAGTATTACGGCGAGAACCGGGGAGCTGTTTTTT CASSITARTGELFF
once NA TRBJ1-1 TRBV2 TGTGCCAGCAGTATTAGTCGGACCGATGGCACTGAAGCTTTCTTT CASSISRTDGTEAFF
many NA TRBJ1-2 TRBV29-1 TGCAGCGTTGAAGACGGGGGGAGGTGGGGGTTCGGCTACACCTTC CSVEDGGRWGFGYTF
many TRBD2 TRBJ2-7 TRBV20-1 TGCAGTGCCCCCCGACTAGCGGAGGTTTCCTACGAGCAGTACTTC CSAPRLAEVSYEQYF
few TRBD1 TRBJ1-2 TRBV12-3/TRBV12-4 TGTGCCAGCAGCCTGCAGGGGGCGCGGGGCTACACCTTC CASSLQGARGYTF
many NA TRBJ2-2 TRBV12-3/TRBV12-4 TGTGCCAGCGTTGGGACTAACACCGGGGAGCTGTTTTTT CASVGTNTGELFF
many NA TRBJ2-7 TRBV28 TGTGCCAGCACCCTGGGAGAAGGGATCTACGAGCAGTACTTC CASTLGEGIYEQYF
few NA TRBJ1-2 TRBV7-9 TGTGCCGCCACGGAGGGGGTTAGCGGCTACACCTTC CAATEGVSGYTF
few NA TRBJ2-7 TRBV5-5 TGTGCCAGCAGTGCCGGGACTCCTGTCTACGAGCAGTACTTC CASSAGTPVYEQYF
many NA TRBJ2-7 TRBV20-1 TGCAGTGCTAGAGTAGCGTTCGAGCAGTACTTC CSARVAFEQYF
few NA TRBJ2-1 TRBV5-6 TGTGCCAGCAGCTTGTCCGTTCATCCATCATCATCGTTCTTC CASSLSVHPSSSFF
many NA TRBJ2-7 TRBV6-1 TGTGCCAGCAGTGAAGGTTGGTACGAGCAGTACTTC CASSEGWYEQYF
NA TRBD2 TRBJ2-3 TRBV4-1 TGCGCCATCCACCCGACCGGCGAAGAGCGGGAGCTTCCCTCGGAGCACAAGAGCACAGATACGCAGTATTTT CAIHPTGEERELPSEHKSTDTQYF
many TRBD2 TRBJ2-2 TRBV7-9 TGTGCCAGCAGCTCCACTAGCGGGCTGCCCGGGGAGCTGTTTTTT CASSSTSGLPGELFF
many NA TRBJ1-5 TRBV9 TGTGCCAGCAGCGTAGGAGGGGCCTCGGGGCCCCAGCATTTT CASSVGGASGPQHF
few TRBD1 TRBJ2-2 TRBV7-9 TGTGCCAGCAGTTCCCCGGGACAGGGGACCTCCGGGGAGCTGTTTTTT CASSSPGQGTSGELFF
NA TRBD2 TRBJ2-1 TRBV27 TGTGCCAGCAGTTTCTACAGCGGGATTGATGAGCAGTTCTTC CASSFYSGIDEQFF
many TRBD1 TRBJ1-5 TRBV6-1 TGTGCCAGCAGTGAATTGACAGGGACGGGGTATCAGCCCCAGCATTTT CASSELTGTGYQPQHF
many NA TRBJ2-7 TRBV5-1 TGCGCCAGCAGCTTGGAGGCAGGGACGGATTATGACGAGCAGTACTTC CASSLEAGTDYDEQYF
many NA TRBJ2-1 TRBV12-3/TRBV12-4 TGTGCCAGCAGTTTTGGGATTCGCAATGAGCAGTTCTTC CASSFGIRNEQFF
few TRBD2 TRBJ2-1 TRBV5-1 TGCGCCAGCAGCTTGGTGACTAGCGGGGCCTTGCTCCGTGAGCAGTTCTTC CASSLVTSGALLREQFF